This T cell receptor beta chain is from a study of vaccination effects on CD4 cells after COVID-19. On the study more broadly: Specimens were obtained from a couple of convalescent patients 16 days and one week prior to vaccination. Study-level results: Convalescent patients were scarce in the study, and it lacked early post-infection timepoints.

This clone was picked up a small number of times. Its antigen remains unidentified. Germline lookup yields CDR1 LNHDA and CDR2 SQIVND (reference sequence). V was cut by 2 bases and J by 7 bases, with 14 bases left in between. The CDR3 runs to 14 residues. The assay was immunoSEQ multiplex PCR, and TCRdb's table has in-frame clones only and misses some. Here the sample spans about 64,000 clones, approximately 72% being singletons. Culture proceeded for under twelve days, and CD4+ T cells were then isolated. Documented for the person is a PCR-confirmed SARS-CoV-2 infection occurring between March and December 2020. Replacing half the medium with IL-2 medium was done on days 3 and 7.

The sample in question was CD4+ T cells from PBMCs cultured without peptide, obtained before COVID-19 vaccination. This chain links TRBV19 with TRBJ1-2; no clear D. The source of this sequence is a human donor who had a prior SARS-CoV-2 infection. CDR3 sequence: CASSIKDWGGGYTF. In DNA form, the CDR3 reads TGTGCCAGTAGTATAAAGGACTGGGGAGGTGGCTACACCTTC. The whole variable domain, remainder taken from reference TRBV19 and TRBJ1-2, is DGGITQSPKYLFRKEGQNVTLSCEQNLNHDAMYWYRQDPGQGLRLIYYSQIVNDFQKGDIAEGYSVSREKKESFPLTVTSAQKNPTAFYLCASSIKDWGGGYTFGSGTRLTVV.